Below, 9 T cell receptor beta chains from the same sample are listed, as sequenced in a study of PD-1 blockade in classical Hodgkin lymphoma. The patients all showed relapse after autologous stem cell transplantation, while their brentuximab vedotin exposure varied. Generated by immunoSEQ multiplex PCR, the TCRdb table keeps only in-frame clones and is missing some. The sample records some 14,000 clones, around 83% being singletons. The sequences come from peripheral blood mononuclear cells (PBMCs), collected at baseline. The source of these receptors is a human donor with classical Hodgkin lymphoma.

The rearrangement uses TRBV7-2 and TRBJ2-5, with D possibly TRBD2 on 7 matching bases. CDR3 length equals 14 residues. Germline lookup yields CDR1 SGHTA and CDR2 FQGNSA. The V end lost 3 bases, the J end lost 3 bases, and 11 bases lay between the germline ends. This chain's CDR3 is CASSLGGLKETQYF. In DNA form, the CDR3 reads TGTGCCAGCAGCTTGGGGGGGCTTAAAGAGACCCAGTACTTC.

The genes are TRBV5-6 and TRBJ1-1; D is unresolved. CDR1 and CDR2 (germline): SGHDT, YYEEEE. The V and J ends lost 1 base and 2 bases respectively, with 6 bases between them. The CDR3 loop spans 13 amino acids. As DNA, the CDR3 is TGTGCCAGCAGCTTGACAGATAACACTGAAGCTTTCTTT. Protein product: CASSLTDNTEAFF.

V and J are TRBV28 and TRBJ2-2, with D hard to call. CDR1 is MDHEN and CDR2 is SYDVKM in the germline V gene. V gave up 8 bases and J gave up 1 base, with 17 bases separating them. The CDR3 length is 16 residues. CDR3 sequence: CASRPLGLLNTGELFF. The CDR3 DNA reads TGTGCCAGCCGACCGTTGGGCCTCCTGAACACCGGGGAGCTGTTTTTT.

The chain uses TRBV13 and TRBJ1-2, with D uncertain. Germline-derived CDR1 and CDR2 are PRHDT and FYEKMQ (reference sequence). The CDR3 contains 14 residues. V lost 1 base and J lost 2, with 8 bases in between. The CDR3 nucleotides read TGTGCCAGCAGCTTAGCTACCGGGAACTATGGCTACACCTTC. This sequence encodes CASSLATGNYGYTF.

The chain is built from TRBV11-2 and TRBJ1-1; no reliable D call. V dropped 1 base and J dropped 2 bases, with 11 bases sitting between them. This CDR3 has 15 amino acids. Germline CDR1 and CDR2: SGHAT and FQNNGV. The CDR3 loop is CASSLVLGGNTEAFF. The CDR3 DNA sequence: TGTGCCAGCAGCTTAGTACTCGGAGGTAACACTGAAGCTTTCTTT. The full variable domain, in which reference TRBV11-2 and TRBJ1-1 provide the parts outside the CDR3, is EAGVAQSPRYKIIEKRQSVAFWCNPISGHATLYWYQQILGQGPKLLIQFQNNGVVDDSQLPKDRFSAERLKGVDSTLKIQPAKLEDSAVYLCASSLVLGGNTEAFFGQGTRLTVV.

This clone appeared a single time. This chain connects TRBV5-4 to TRBJ2-3; 8 positions match TRBD1. The germline gives CDR1 SGHNT, CDR2 YYREEE (reference sequence). The ends lost 0 bases at V and 3 bases at J; junction bases unmatched: 6. The CDR3 is 16 amino acids. CDR3 in amino acids: CASSLAETGATDTQYF. CDR3 in DNA: TGTGCCAGCAGCTTGGCCGAGACAGGGGCTACAGATACGCAGTATTTT.

The V and J genes are TRBV19 and TRBJ1-6; D call uncertain. This CDR3 spans 15 amino acids. The germline V and J ends were trimmed by 5 bases and 0 bases, with 8 bases remaining between them. Germline V CDR1 and CDR2: LNHDA, SQIVND (reference sequence). Here the CDR3 reads CASSPWTSYNSPLHF. CDR3 DNA sequence: TGTGCCAGTAGTCCTTGGACCTCCTATAATTCACCCCTCCACTTT.

The rearrangement uses TRBV2 and TRBJ1-6; no definite D call. CDR3 length equals 13 residues. CDR1 SNHLY and CDR2 FYNNEI come from the germline V gene. V lost 7 bases and J 7 bases, leaving 11 bases between the germline ends. The CDR3 DNA is TGTGCCAGCAACGCTCCGGGGAATTCACCCCTCCACTTT. It codes for CASNAPGNSPLHF.

The rearrangement uses TRBV11-3 and TRBJ2-1; 8 bases are a match to TRBD2. Germline V gives CDR1 SGHNT, CDR2 YENEEA. Trimming removed 2 bases from V and 4 bases from J; junction bases left unmatched: 4. The CDR3 is 15 residues long. DNA for the CDR3: TGTGCCAGCAGCTTAACGGCGGGGGGTTACAATGAGCAGTTCTTC. It is translated as CASSLTAGGYNEQFF.